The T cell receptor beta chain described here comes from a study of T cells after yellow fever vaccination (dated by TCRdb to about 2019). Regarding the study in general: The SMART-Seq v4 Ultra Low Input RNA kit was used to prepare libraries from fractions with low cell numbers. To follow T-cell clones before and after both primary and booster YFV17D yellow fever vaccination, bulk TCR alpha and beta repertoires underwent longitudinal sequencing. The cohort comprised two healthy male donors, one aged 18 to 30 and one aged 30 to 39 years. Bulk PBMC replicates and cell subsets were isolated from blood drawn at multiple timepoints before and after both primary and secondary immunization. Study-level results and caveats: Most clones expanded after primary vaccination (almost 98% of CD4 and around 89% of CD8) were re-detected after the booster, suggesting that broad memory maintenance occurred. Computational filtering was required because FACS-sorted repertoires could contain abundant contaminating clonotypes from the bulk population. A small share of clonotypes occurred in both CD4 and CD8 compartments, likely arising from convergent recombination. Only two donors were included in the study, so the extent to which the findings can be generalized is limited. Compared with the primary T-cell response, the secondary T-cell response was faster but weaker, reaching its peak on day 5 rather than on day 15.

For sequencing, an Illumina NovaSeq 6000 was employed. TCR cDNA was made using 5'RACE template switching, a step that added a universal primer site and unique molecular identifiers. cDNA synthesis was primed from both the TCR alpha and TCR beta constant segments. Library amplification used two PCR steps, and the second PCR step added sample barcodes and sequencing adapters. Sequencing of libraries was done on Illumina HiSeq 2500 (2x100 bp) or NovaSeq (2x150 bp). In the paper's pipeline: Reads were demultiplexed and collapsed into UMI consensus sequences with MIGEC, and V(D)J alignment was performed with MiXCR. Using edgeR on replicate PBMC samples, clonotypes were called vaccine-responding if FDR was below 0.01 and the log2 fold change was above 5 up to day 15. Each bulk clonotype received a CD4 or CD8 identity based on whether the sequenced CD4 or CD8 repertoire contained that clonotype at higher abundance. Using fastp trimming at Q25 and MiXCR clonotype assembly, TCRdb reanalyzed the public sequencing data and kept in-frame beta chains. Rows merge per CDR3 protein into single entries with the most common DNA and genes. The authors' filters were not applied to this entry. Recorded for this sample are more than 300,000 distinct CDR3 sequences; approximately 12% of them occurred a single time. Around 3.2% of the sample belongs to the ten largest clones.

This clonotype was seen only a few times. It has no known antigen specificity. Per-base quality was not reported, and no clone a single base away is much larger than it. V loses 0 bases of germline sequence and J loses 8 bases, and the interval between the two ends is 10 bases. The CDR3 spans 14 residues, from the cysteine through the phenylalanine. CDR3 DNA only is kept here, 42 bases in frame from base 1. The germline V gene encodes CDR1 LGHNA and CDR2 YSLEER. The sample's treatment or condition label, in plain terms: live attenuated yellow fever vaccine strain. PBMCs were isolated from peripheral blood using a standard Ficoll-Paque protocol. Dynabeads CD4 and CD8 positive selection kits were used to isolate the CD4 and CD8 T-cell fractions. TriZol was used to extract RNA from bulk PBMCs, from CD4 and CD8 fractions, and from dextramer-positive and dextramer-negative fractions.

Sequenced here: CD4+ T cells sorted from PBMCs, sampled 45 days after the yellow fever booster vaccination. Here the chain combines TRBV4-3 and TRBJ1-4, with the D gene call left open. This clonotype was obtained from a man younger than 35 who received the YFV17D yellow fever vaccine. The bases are TGCGCCAGCAGCCAAGATTCATCGGGGGAAAAACTGTTTTTT. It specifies CASSQDSSGEKLFF.